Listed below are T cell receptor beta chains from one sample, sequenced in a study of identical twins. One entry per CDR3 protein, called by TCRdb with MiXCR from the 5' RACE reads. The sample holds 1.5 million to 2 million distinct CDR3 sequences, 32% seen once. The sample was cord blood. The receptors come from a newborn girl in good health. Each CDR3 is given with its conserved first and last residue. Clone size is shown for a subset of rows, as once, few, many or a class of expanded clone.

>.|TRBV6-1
CASQTSGGNQETQYF
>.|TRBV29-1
CSVGRQGGFTEAFF
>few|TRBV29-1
CSGRVNYGYTF
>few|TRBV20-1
CSAKDRGGETQYF
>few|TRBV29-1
CSVEVRGITDNEQYF
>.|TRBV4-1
CASSQYGGRDNQPQHF
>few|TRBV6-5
CASSYATTGGTEAFF
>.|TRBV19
CASSIGSGEAFF
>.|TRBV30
CAWSVQGYGYTF
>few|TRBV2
CASRGTGGPSYEQYF
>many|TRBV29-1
CSGVQGGYGYTF
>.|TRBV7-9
CASSLGFTDFSGYGYTF
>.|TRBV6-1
CASRGQPTEAFF
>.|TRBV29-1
CSVERPGQIPNTEAFF
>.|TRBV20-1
CSARSSGGHGELFF
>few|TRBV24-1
CATSDRLSTDTQYF
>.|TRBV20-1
CSASSYLARTIYYEQYF
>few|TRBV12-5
CASGLDSADTQYF
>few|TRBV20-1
CSAQGLPGIYEQYF
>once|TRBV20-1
CSAPNRGRAFSTDTQYF
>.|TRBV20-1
CSARKGSGGVYTDTQYF
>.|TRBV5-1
CASSLSGEGSEKLFF
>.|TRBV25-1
CASSEGRLAGTQETQYF
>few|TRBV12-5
CASGLLTGGYGYTF
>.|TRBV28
CASSRQGAPGYTF
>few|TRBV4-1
CASSQDLAPTYNEQFF
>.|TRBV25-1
CASSHREGLAASNEQFF
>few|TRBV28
CASNTVLGEQYF
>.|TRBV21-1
CASSKPKTGQGNTEAFF
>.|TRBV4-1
CASSQRTNTDMQYF
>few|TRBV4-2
CASSQSGRRITGELFF
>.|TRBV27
CASSLSLAGVAQYF
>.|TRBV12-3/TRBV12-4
CASSINGGAKDTQYF
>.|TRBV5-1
CASSLEGRFRYEQYF
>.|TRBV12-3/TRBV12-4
CAGSSSGGIIWETQYF
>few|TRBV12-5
CASAQLTESVNYAYTF